One TCR beta chain is described in this entry. The antigen remains unidentified. This record comes from a study of OX40 agonist ivuxolimab in advanced cancers. Study background: Patients were around 83% male with ages about 20 to 79, mean about 65.

Whole-study findings and limits: Mean expanded clone counts were higher in CD8+ than CD4+ T cells.

Data came from immunoSEQ multiplex PCR; TCRdb stores just in-frame clones and leaves some out. Here the sample spans more than 80,000 clones, under 95% being singletons. A history of autoimmune disease or systemic immunosuppression excluded patients. Germline assignment: CDR1 ENHRY and CDR2 SYGVKD. This CDR3 has 15 amino acids. Trimming shortened V by 10 bases and J by 1 base, and 18 bases separated the two germline ends. V gene TRBV10-3 combines with J gene TRBJ2-3, with a possible D match to TRBD2 (6 bases). This receptor was taken from an adult with an advanced solid tumor such as melanoma, head and neck, liver or kidney cancer. The sample here was CD4+ or CD8+ T cells sorted from blood, taken in a trial of the OX40 agonist ivuxolimab. The DNA for the CDR3 is TGTGCCACCCAAACCCCATCTAGCGGCACAGATACGCAGTATTTT. Residues: CATQTPSSGTDTQYF.